This T cell receptor (beta chain) came from a study of blood T cell repertoires in COVID-19. Only in-frame clones appear in the TCRdb table, and some are missing; sequencing was by immunoSEQ multiplex PCR. The sample lists approximately 230,000 clones, around 90% occurring once. Recruits, aged about 18 to 89 years, lived in 25 or so US areas. Participants' own reports of clinical history determined their cohort assignment. Germline CDR1 reads MGHRA; CDR2 reads YSYEKL. CDR3 length: 19 amino acids. The ends lost 4 bases at V and 5 bases at J; junction bases unmatched: 13. This TCR derives from a woman between 45 and 65 years old with acute COVID-19. Sequenced input: PBMCs or T cells enriched from blood (not recorded which). V usage is TRBV4-1 and J usage is TRBJ2-1; 14 positions match TRBD2. The CDR3 nucleotides read TGCGCCAGCAGCCGAGACGCCGGGACTAGCGGGAGAAGGGACAATGAGCAGTTCTTC. This sequence encodes CASSRDAGTSGRRDNEQFF.